The sample holds a few counts of the clone carrying this T cell receptor (beta chain). Its antigen is still unknown. The CDR3 contains 12 residues. V was shortened by 4 bases and J by 6 bases, with 9 bases between the two germline ends. The sample originates from a study of response to subunit inactivated influenza vaccine. Overall study findings and caveats: Only a handful of new T cells, the authors suggested, are recruited with each seasonal influenza vaccination.

TCRdb used MiXCR to reprocess the RT-PCR reads, holding one entry per CDR3 protein. This table holds a few hundred thousand distinct CDR3 sequences, approximately 15% found once. The TCR sequence derives from a man in his forties or fifties who received an inactivated influenza vaccine. This rearrangement joins TRBV12-3 or TRBV12-4 to TRBJ2-5; D gene uncertain. Sample: PBMCs from blood, taken 11 to 12 days after vaccination. The CDR3 spells CASSSPLQTQYF. The CDR3 DNA sequence: TGTGCCAGCAGTTCCCCATTGCAGACCCAGTACTTC.